The rows below give T cell receptor beta chains drawn from one sample of a study of OX40 agonist ivuxolimab in advanced cancers. TCRdb keeps only in-frame clones here, not all; method: immunoSEQ multiplex PCR. The sample records some 14,000 clones, 64% being singletons. Sequenced material: CD4+ or CD8+ T cells sorted from blood, taken in a trial of the OX40 agonist ivuxolimab. The source of these receptors is an adult with an advanced solid tumor such as melanoma, head and neck, liver or kidney cancer. Each CDR3 is given with its conserved first and last residue. Each record gives: clone size, V gene, J gene, D gene, CDR3 protein, CDR3 DNA. The D gene is left open where the match is weak. Rows give clone size only sometimes, using once, few, many, or a class for an expanded clone.

>-|TRBV6-6|TRBJ2-3|-
CASSYWEGTTDTQYF
TGTGCCAGCAGCTACTGGGAGGGGACAACAGATACGCAGTATTTT
>-|TRBV19|TRBJ1-5|-
CASSIVQGTQPQHF
TGTGCCAGTAGTATAGTACAGGGTACTCAGCCCCAGCATTTT
>-|TRBV10-1|TRBJ2-2|TRBD1
CASSIGTGSNTGELFF
TGCGCCAGCAGTATAGGGACAGGGTCGAACACCGGGGAGCTGTTTTTT
>medium-sized|TRBV2|TRBJ1-5|-
CASSDLQGRAEVQPQHF
TGTGCCAGCAGTGACCTCCAGGGTAGGGCAGAGGTTCAGCCCCAGCATTTT
>-|TRBV19|TRBJ1-5|-
CASSIDWTAYSNQPQHF
TGTGCCAGTAGTATAGATTGGACAGCCTATAGCAATCAGCCCCAGCATTTT
>-|TRBV5-8|TRBJ1-5|-
CASTIWTGNQPQHF
TGTGCCAGCACCATCTGGACAGGCAATCAGCCCCAGCATTTT
>-|TRBV9|TRBJ2-7|-
CASSVGGFYEQYF
TGTGCCAGCAGCGTAGGCGGATTCTACGAGCAGTACTTC
>few|TRBV4-1|TRBJ2-7|TRBD1
CASSLTGFSYEQYF
TGCGCCAGCAGCTTGACAGGGTTCTCCTACGAGCAGTACTTC
>-|TRBV5-4|TRBJ2-5|-
CASRGAGPPYF
TGTGCCAGCAGGGGGGCGGGACCCCCGTACTTC
>once|TRBV4-3|TRBJ2-5|TRBD1
CASSQVGTEETQYF
TGCGCCAGCAGCCAAGTTGGGACAGAAGAGACCCAGTACTTC
>medium-sized|TRBV4-1|TRBJ1-1|-
CASSQTAITANEAFF
TGCGCCAGCAGCCAAACGGCGATCACAGCCAATGAAGCTTTCTTT
>-|TRBV7-8|TRBJ2-7|-
CASSEGPAYEQYF
TGTGCCAGCAGCGAGGGACCCGCTTACGAGCAGTACTTC
>-|TRBV2|TRBJ2-7|TRBD1
CASSVQGAQGPRTYEQYF
TGTGCCAGCAGCGTACAGGGGGCCCAGGGGCCCCGCACCTACGAGCAGTACTTC
>-|TRBV11-2|TRBJ2-5|TRBD1
CASSFGTGLLETQYF
TGTGCCAGCAGCTTCGGGACAGGGTTATTAGAGACCCAGTACTTC
>-|TRBV5-4|TRBJ1-2|-
CASSSLELGSYGGYTF
TGTGCCAGCAGCTCCCTAGAGTTAGGGTCCTATGGAGGCTACACCTTC
>once|TRBV7-3|TRBJ2-3|TRBD1
CASSLAPTGQGADTQYF
TGTGCCAGCAGCTTAGCGCCGACAGGGCAGGGGGCAGATACGCAGTATTTT
>-|TRBV7-9|TRBJ2-7|-
CASSLIGGPYEQYF
TGTGCCAGCAGCTTAATCGGGGGACCCTACGAGCAGTACTTC
>-|TRBV9|TRBJ2-1|-
CASSPSGGDYNEQFF
TGTGCCAGCAGCCCGTCGGGCGGAGACTACAATGAGCAGTTCTTC
>-|TRBV23-1|TRBJ1-2|-
CASSQSSF
TGCGCCAGCAGTCAATCTTCGTTC
>-|TRBV6-4|TRBJ2-1|TRBD2
CASSATSGGYNEQFF
TGTGCCAGCAGTGCGACTAGCGGGGGCTACAATGAGCAGTTCTTC
>few|TRBV5-6|TRBJ2-5|TRBD1
CASSFGQGQTQYF
TGTGCCAGCAGCTTCGGACAGGGCCAGACCCAGTACTTC
>-|TRBV30|TRBJ2-7|-
CAWSWGIWDEQYF
TGTGCCTGGAGTTGGGGGATTTGGGACGAGCAGTACTTC
>-|TRBV27|TRBJ2-5|TRBD1
CASALGTGKWETQYF
TGTGCCAGCGCCTTGGGGACAGGGAAATGGGAGACCCAGTACTTC
>-|TRBV18|TRBJ2-7|-
CASSSDRTYEQYF
TGTGCCAGCTCATCTGACAGGACCTACGAGCAGTACTTC
>-|TRBV28|TRBJ2-5|TRBD2
CASSLRIWEGRTETQYF
TGTGCCAGCAGTTTAAGGATATGGGAGGGGAGGACAGAGACCCAGTACTTC
>few|TRBV29-1|TRBJ2-7|TRBD2
CSVKLAGRVYEQYF
TGCAGCGTTAAGCTAGCGGGGAGGGTCTACGAGCAGTACTTC
>-|TRBV2|TRBJ1-3|-
CASNGGGFSGNTIYF
TGTGCCAGCAACGGAGGAGGGTTTAGCGGAAACACCATATATTTT
>-|TRBV6-6|TRBJ1-6|-
CASAHPLGVHF
TGTGCCAGCGCCCACCCCCTAGGGGTCCACTTT
>-|TRBV7-6|TRBJ1-3|-
CASSLDGGNTIYF
TGTGCCAGCAGCTTAGATGGTGGAAACACCATATATTTT
>-|TRBV27|TRBJ1-6|-
CASSLEGYGANSPLHF
TGTGCCAGCAGTTTAGAGGGGTATGGAGCCAATTCACCCCTCCACTTT
>-|TRBV5-6|TRBJ2-3|-
CASSPDSTSTDTQYF
TGTGCCAGCAGCCCCGACAGCACTAGCACAGATACGCAGTATTTT
>once|TRBV5-4|TRBJ1-2|-
CASSSRDNYGYTF
TGTGCCAGCAGCTCTCGGGATAACTATGGCTACACCTTC
>-|TRBV7-9|TRBJ2-1|-
CASSFGLSNEQFF
TGTGCCAGCAGCTTCGGACTAAGCAATGAGCAGTTCTTC
>-|TRBV27|TRBJ1-5|-
CASSPGMFDSNQPQHF
TGTGCCAGCAGTCCAGGGATGTTCGATAGCAATCAGCCCCAGCATTTT
>-|TRBV5-5|TRBJ1-2|-
CASSFFPSANYGYTF
TGTGCCAGCAGCTTTTTCCCTTCGGCTAACTATGGCTACACCTTC
>large|TRBV27|TRBJ1-5|-
CASRAQPNQPQHF
TGTGCCAGCAGAGCACAGCCCAATCAGCCCCAGCATTTT
>-|TRBV5-4|TRBJ2-3|-
CASSQTTDYKATDTQYF
TGTGCCAGCAGCCAGACAACGGACTACAAAGCGACAGATACGCAGTATTTT
>-|TRBV4-1|TRBJ2-5|TRBD2
CASSILSGAQETQYF
TGCGCCAGCAGTATCCTTAGCGGGGCACAAGAGACCCAGTACTTC
>-|TRBV11-2|TRBJ2-2|-
CASSQGANTGELFF
TGTGCCAGCAGCCAAGGCGCGAACACCGGGGAGCTGTTTTTT
>few|TRBV7-9|TRBJ1-6|-
CASSLDTSSYNSPLHF
TGTGCCAGCAGCTTAGACACGAGCTCCTATAATTCACCCCTCCACTTT
>-|TRBV9|TRBJ2-5|-
CASSPRVGSQETQYF
TGTGCCAGCAGCCCCCGGGTCGGTTCTCAAGAGACCCAGTACTTC
>once|TRBV7-9|TRBJ2-7|-
CASSLVPYEQYF
TGTGCCAGCAGCTTAGTACCCTACGAGCAGTACTTC
>-|TRBV18|TRBJ2-3|-
CASSPAGQRGLTDTQYF
TGTGCCAGCTCACCCGCCGGACAGCGGGGCCTTACAGATACGCAGTATTTT
>-|TRBV25-1|TRBJ2-7|TRBD2
CASSPTKVTSGGLYEQYF
TGTGCCAGCAGCCCAACCAAGGTCACTAGCGGGGGACTTTACGAGCAGTACTTC
>-|TRBV7-9|TRBJ2-3|TRBD2
CASSFPGEGLDF
TGTGCCAGCAGCTTCCCGGGGGAGGGACTTGATTTT
>-|TRBV7-9|TRBJ2-7|-
CASRSPTGTYEQYF
TGTGCCAGCAGATCCCCGACAGGAACCTACGAGCAGTACTTC